These 26 T cell receptor beta chains came from one sample sequenced in a study of blood T cell repertoires in COVID-19. Sequencing used immunoSEQ multiplex PCR; TCRdb keeps in-frame clones, though not all of them. Here the sample spans more than 45,000 clones, about 89% being singletons. Sequences were obtained from peripheral blood. The receptor source for this set is a human donor in a cohort sampled during active COVID-19.

V and J are TRBV5-1 and TRBJ2-3; TRBD2 agrees at 8 bases. Germline CDR1 reads SGHRS; CDR2 reads YFSETQ. This CDR3 comprises 17 residues. V lost 4 bases and J lost 3; bases outside the gene matches: 13. In DNA form, the CDR3 reads TGCGCCAGCAGCCCTTTAGATCGGGGGGGCCTTACAGATACGCAGTATTTT. It codes for CASSPLDRGGLTDTQYF.

The chain carries TRBV7-9 and TRBJ2-4, with D hard to call. Deletions cut 5 bases from V and 2 bases from J, with 16 bases between. Per germline, CDR1 SEHNR and CDR2 FQNEAQ (reference sequence). The CDR3 covers 16 residues. The CDR3 sequence is CASSPPQSQTKNIQYF. The DNA for the CDR3 is TGTGCCAGCAGCCCACCACAGAGCCAAACCAAAAACATTCAGTACTTC.

The chain uses TRBV7-9 and TRBJ1-5, with no clear D. CDR1 is SEHNR and CDR2 is FQNEAQ in the germline V gene (reference sequence). The CDR3 has 12 amino acids. With 3 bases removed from V and 4 bases from J, the gap between germline ends came to 4 bases. CDR3 sequence reads: CASSFPNQPQHF. The CDR3 bases are TGTGCCAGCAGCTTTCCAAATCAGCCCCAGCATTTT.

The rearrangement uses TRBV11-2 and TRBJ1-1, with TRBD1 identical over 10 bases. CDR3 length equals 14 residues. J lost 5 bases, V lost 6 bases, and 6 bases had no gene match. Germline V gene data show CDR1 as SGHAT and CDR2 as FQNNGV. CDR3 sequence reads: CASSSGTGETEAFF. In DNA, the CDR3 is TGTGCCAGCAGTTCCGGGACAGGGGAAACTGAAGCTTTCTTT.

CDR3 DNA sequence: TGTGCCAGTAGTATCCCACGGAGCGGGGGGGGAGATACGCAGTATTTT. Translated: CASSIPRSGGGDTQYF. The chain uses TRBV19 and TRBJ2-3; 10 bases are shared with TRBD2. Germline CDR1 and CDR2: LNHDA and SQIVND (reference sequence). This CDR3 has 16 amino acids. J was trimmed by 5 bases and V by 3 bases; bases with no gene match: 8. The entire variable domain, with the rest obtained from reference TRBV19 and TRBJ2-3, is as follows: DGGITQSPKYLFRKEGQNVTLSCEQNLNHDAMYWYRQDPGQGLRLIYYSQIVNDFQKGDIAEGYSVSREKKESFPLTVTSAQKNPTAFYLCASSIPRSGGGDTQYFGPGTRLTVL.

This clone was counted between two and nine times. The chain carries TRBV12-2 and TRBJ2-4; TRBD2 is the table's D call and was not checked against the DNA. TRBV12-2 has pseudogene status. The CDR3 has 15 amino acids. CDR3 loop: CASRLGSGAKNIQYF. CDR3 nucleotides: TGTGCAAGTCGCTTGGGATCGGGGGCCAAAAACATTCAGTACTTC.

Only one count was recorded for this clone. V gene TRBV5-5 combines with J gene TRBJ1-2; possibly TRBD1 for D (5 bases). The CDR3 contains 14 residues. Deletions cut 2 bases from V and 7 bases from J, with 15 bases between. Germline values: CDR1 SGHKS, CDR2 YYEKEE (reference sequence). For the CDR3, the DNA is TGTGCCAGCAGCTTAGGGGCTGGTCTGAGTGGCTACACCTTC. Its translation: CASSLGAGLSGYTF.

The chain employs TRBV19 and TRBJ2-2; 8 nucleotides align to TRBD2. The V and J ends lost 5 bases and 6 bases, in that order; junction bases with no gene match: 11. The CDR3 extends over 16 amino acids. Germline assignment: CDR1 LNHDA and CDR2 SQIVND (reference sequence). The CDR3 spells CASSPLGGGLSGELFF. The CDR3 DNA follows: TGTGCCAGTAGTCCCCTCGGGGGGGGCTTATCCGGGGAGCTGTTTTTT.

V and J are TRBV7-8 and TRBJ1-1, with TRBD1 matching over 11 bases. With 6 bases clipped from V and 1 base from J, the junction kept 1 base outside the gene matches. This CDR3 is built from 14 residues. Germline CDR1 SGHVS, CDR2 FQNEAQ. The CDR3 DNA reads TGTGCCAGCAGGGGGACAGGGGGGAACACTGAAGCTTTCTTT. This translates into CASRGTGGNTEAFF.

The chain couples TRBV3-1 (or the pseudogene TRBV3-2) to TRBJ2-1, with 11 nucleotides matching TRBD2. The V gene end was trimmed by 0 bases and the J gene end by 0 bases; junction bases not matched to a gene: 7. The CDR3 is 19 amino acids. Germline CDR1 is LGHDT and CDR2 is YNNKEL (reference sequence). The CDR3 spells CASSQESLAGGSSYNEQFF. The CDR3 DNA reads as TGTGCCAGCAGCCAAGAATCTCTAGCGGGGGGAAGCTCCTACAATGAGCAGTTCTTC.

The chain recombines TRBV10-2 with TRBJ2-1, with D perhaps TRBD1 (5 bases). CDR3 length equals 16 residues. CDR1 is WSHSY and CDR2 is SAAADI in the germline V gene. V was pared by 2 bases and J by 5 bases, with 16 bases between. Here the CDR3 reads CASSERGTQTHNEQFF. The CDR3, as DNA: TGCGCCAGCAGTGAGAGGGGTACCCAAACACACAATGAGCAGTTCTTC.

The chain combines TRBV28 with TRBJ1-5, with D tentatively TRBD1 (6 bases). The V end lost 2 bases, the J end lost 6 bases, and 20 bases lay between the germline ends. The CDR3 runs 17 residues. Germline V gene lookup returns CDR1 MDHEN and CDR2 SYDVKM. The CDR3 loop reads CASSLARSTGLTQPQHF. As DNA, the CDR3 is TGTGCCAGCAGTTTAGCCCGCTCTACAGGGCTCACTCAGCCCCAGCATTTT.

The chain uses TRBV6-2 or TRBV6-3 and TRBJ1-1, with D possibly being TRBD1 (5 bases). Trimming shortened V by 2 bases and J by 9 bases, and 13 bases separated the two germline ends. This CDR3 contains 13 residues. Germline CDR1 and CDR2: MNHEY and SVGEGT. CDR3 protein: CASSYPGTAKAFF. CDR3 coding DNA: TGTGCCAGCAGTTACCCTGGGACTGCCAAAGCTTTCTTT.

This chain joins TRBV30 and TRBJ2-3; possibly TRBD2 for D (6 bases). Germline V gene lookup returns CDR1 GTSNPN and CDR2 SVGIG (reference sequence). CDR3 length: 15 residues. The V gene lost 0 bases and the J gene lost 2 bases, with 12 bases spanning the gap. The CDR3 loop is CAWSVGTGSTDTQYF. In nucleotides, the CDR3 is TGTGCCTGGAGTGTAGGGACTGGCTCCACAGATACGCAGTATTTT.

The chain combines TRBV3-1 (or the pseudogene TRBV3-2) with TRBJ2-2; maybe TRBD2 (6 bases). V was cut by 4 bases and J by 0 bases, with 15 bases left in between. This CDR3 spans 17 amino acids. The germline gives CDR1 LGHDT, CDR2 YNNKEL (reference sequence). The CDR3 sequence: CASSPSPGLANTGELFF. The CDR3 DNA reads as TGTGCCAGCAGCCCGTCCCCGGGACTCGCGAACACCGGGGAGCTGTTTTTT.

Comments on this clone: The same CDR3 can be traced to other DNA sequences in this sample. The rearrangement links TRBV11-2 to TRBJ1-1; maybe TRBD1 (5 bases). The length of the CDR3 is 13 residues. The germline V and J ends were trimmed by 1 base and 4 bases, with 7 bases remaining between them. Per germline, CDR1 SGHAT and CDR2 FQNNGV. Here the CDR3 reads CASSLVRGTEAFF. CDR3 coding DNA: TGTGCCAGCAGCTTAGTAAGGGGCACTGAAGCTTTCTTT.

The chain employs TRBV19 and TRBJ2-5; 9 bases align to TRBD1. The V and J ends lost 5 bases and 5 bases, in that order; junction bases with no gene match: 6. Germline V gene sequence: CDR1 LNHDA, CDR2 SQIVND (reference sequence). The CDR3 is 14 residues long. The CDR3, as DNA: TGTGCCAGTAGTGTTACAGGGGGCATGGAGACCCAGTACTTC. Residues: CASSVTGGMETQYF.

The chain is built from TRBV18 and TRBJ2-7; the D is unclear. The CDR3 has 13 residues. Per the germline V gene, CDR1 is KGHSH and CDR2 is LQKENI. The V gene lost 4 bases and the J gene lost 6 bases, with 13 bases spanning the gap. The CDR3 DNA is TGTGCCAGCTCACGAGCCACGCCGGGCGAGCAGTACGTC. Translation: CASSRATPGEQYV.

CDR3 protein: CASSLNRVSHEQYV. For the CDR3, the DNA is TGTGCCAGCAGTTTAAACAGGGTTTCCCACGAGCAGTACGTC. The chain has TRBV6-6 and TRBJ2-7; D possibly corresponds to TRBD1 (6 bases). Germline assignment: CDR1 MNHNY and CDR2 SVGAGI (reference sequence). With 4 bases removed from V and 5 bases from J, the gap between germline ends came to 15 bases. The CDR3 loop spans 14 amino acids.

The chain uses TRBV20-1 and TRBJ1-1; maybe TRBD1 (5 bases). V was cut by 4 bases and J by 6 bases, with 9 bases left in between. The CDR3 is made up of 11 amino acids. The germline V gene encodes CDR1 DFQATT and CDR2 SNEGSKA (reference sequence). The chain's CDR3 is CSATRQPEAFF. CDR3 in DNA: TGCAGTGCTACAAGACAGCCTGAAGCTTTCTTT.

The V gene is TRBV6-2 or TRBV6-3, the J gene TRBJ2-7; tentative D call: TRBD2 (7 bases). The CDR3 sequence is 15 residues long. V was shortened by 2 bases and J by 0 bases, with 11 bases between the two germline ends. CDR1 and CDR2 from the germline V gene are MNHEY and SVGEGT. The CDR3 coding sequence is TGTGCCAGCAGTTACACGGGGGGCGGCTCCTACGAGCAGTACTTC. Protein product: CASSYTGGGSYEQYF.

This chain joins TRBV7-6 and TRBJ2-3; perhaps TRBD2 as D (5 bases). CDR1 is SGHVS and CDR2 is FNYEAQ in the germline V gene. The CDR3 is 18 residues long. Trimming cost V 2 bases and J 0 bases, with 18 bases left between them. CDR3 residues: CASSLRIFSALSTDTQYF. The CDR3 bases are TGTGCCAGCAGCTTAAGAATATTTAGCGCCCTAAGCACAGATACGCAGTATTTT.

The rearrangement joins TRBV2 to TRBJ2-2; D call uncertain. Per the germline V gene, CDR1 is SNHLY and CDR2 is FYNNEI. The length of the CDR3 is 14 residues. Trimming left V 6 bases short and J 0 bases short, with 8 bases between. As DNA, the CDR3 is TGTGCCAGCAGGGGCAGAGCGAACACCGGGGAGCTGTTTTTT. Protein product: CASRGRANTGELFF.

The V gene is TRBV29-1, the J gene TRBJ1-3, with 10 bases that match TRBD1. This CDR3 has 13 amino acids. Germline V gene lookup returns CDR1 SQVTM and CDR2 ANQGSEA. CDR3: CSAGQGSGNTIYF. The CDR3 region has the DNA TGCAGTGCGGGACAGGGGTCTGGAAACACCATATATTTT. The variable domain in full, with the rest retrieved from reference TRBV29-1 and TRBJ1-3, is SAVISQKPSRDICQRGTSLTIQCQVDSQVTMMFWYRQQPGQSLTLIATANQGSEATYESGFVIDKFPISRPNLTFSTLTVSNMSPEDSSIYLCSAGQGSGNTIYFGEGSWLTVV.

The genes are TRBV11-3 and TRBJ2-5; possibly TRBD2 for D (6 bases). Germline V lookup: CDR1 SGHNT, CDR2 YENEEA. The CDR3 loop spans 16 amino acids. Trimming took off 0 bases at V and 0 bases at J, with 11 bases between the two ends. CDR3 residues: CASSLEGGRYQETQYF. CDR3 DNA sequence: TGTGCCAGCAGCTTAGAGGGAGGCAGATACCAAGAGACCCAGTACTTC.

The chain combines TRBV7-2 with TRBJ2-1; 10 bases fit TRBD1. The CDR3 runs to 14 residues. V trimming: 4 bases; J trimming: 7 bases; junction bases outside the gene matches: 4. CDR1 SGHTA and CDR2 FQGNSA come from the germline V gene. The CDR3 nucleotides are TGTGCCAGCAGCTCGACAGGGGGCATGAATGAGCAGTTCTTC. The encoded protein is CASSSTGGMNEQFF.